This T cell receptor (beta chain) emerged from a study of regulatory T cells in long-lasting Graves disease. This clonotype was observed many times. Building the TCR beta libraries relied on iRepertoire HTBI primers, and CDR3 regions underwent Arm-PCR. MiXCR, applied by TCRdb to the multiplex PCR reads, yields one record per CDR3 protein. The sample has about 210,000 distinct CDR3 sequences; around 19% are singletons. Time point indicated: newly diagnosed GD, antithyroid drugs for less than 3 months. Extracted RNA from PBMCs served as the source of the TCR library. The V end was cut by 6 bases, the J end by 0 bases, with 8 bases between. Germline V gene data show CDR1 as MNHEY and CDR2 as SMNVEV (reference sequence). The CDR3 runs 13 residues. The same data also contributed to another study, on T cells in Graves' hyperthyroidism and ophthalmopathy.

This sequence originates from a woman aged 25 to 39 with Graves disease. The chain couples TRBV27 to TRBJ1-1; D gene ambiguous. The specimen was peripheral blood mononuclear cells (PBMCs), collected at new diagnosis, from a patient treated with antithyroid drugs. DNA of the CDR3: TGTGCCAGCAGCGGCGGAGTGAACACTGAAGCTTTCTTT. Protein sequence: CASSGGVNTEAFF.